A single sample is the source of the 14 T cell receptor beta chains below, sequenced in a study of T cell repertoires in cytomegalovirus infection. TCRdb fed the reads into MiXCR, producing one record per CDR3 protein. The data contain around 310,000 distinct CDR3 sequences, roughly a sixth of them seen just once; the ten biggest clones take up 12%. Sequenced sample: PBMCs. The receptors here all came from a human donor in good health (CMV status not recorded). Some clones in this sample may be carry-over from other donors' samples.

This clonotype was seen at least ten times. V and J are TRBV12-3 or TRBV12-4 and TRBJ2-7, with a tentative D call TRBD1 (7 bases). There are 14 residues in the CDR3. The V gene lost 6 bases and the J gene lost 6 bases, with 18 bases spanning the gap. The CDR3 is CASRSSQGTLEQYF. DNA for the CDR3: TGTGCCAGCAGGAGCTCACAGGGGACTCTCGAGCAGTACTTC.

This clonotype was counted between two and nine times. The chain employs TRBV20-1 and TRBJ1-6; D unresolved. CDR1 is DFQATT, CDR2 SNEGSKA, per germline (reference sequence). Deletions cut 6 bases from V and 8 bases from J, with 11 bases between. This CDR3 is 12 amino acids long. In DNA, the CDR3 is TGCAGTGCCGCAGGTGGGGATTCACCCCTCCACTTT. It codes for CSAAGGDSPLHF.

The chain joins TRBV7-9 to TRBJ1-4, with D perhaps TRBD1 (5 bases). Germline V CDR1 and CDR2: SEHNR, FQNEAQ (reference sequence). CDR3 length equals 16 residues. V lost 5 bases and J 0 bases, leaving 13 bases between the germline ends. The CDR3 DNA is TGTGCCAGCAGCCCCGCTGGGGGGGCAACTAATGAAAAACTGTTTTTT. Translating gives CASSPAGGATNEKLFF.

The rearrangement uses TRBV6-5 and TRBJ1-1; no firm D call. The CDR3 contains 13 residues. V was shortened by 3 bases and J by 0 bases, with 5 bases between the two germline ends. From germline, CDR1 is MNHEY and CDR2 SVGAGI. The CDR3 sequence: CASSYSVNTEAFF. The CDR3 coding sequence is TGTGCCAGCAGTTATTCAGTGAACACTGAAGCTTTCTTT.

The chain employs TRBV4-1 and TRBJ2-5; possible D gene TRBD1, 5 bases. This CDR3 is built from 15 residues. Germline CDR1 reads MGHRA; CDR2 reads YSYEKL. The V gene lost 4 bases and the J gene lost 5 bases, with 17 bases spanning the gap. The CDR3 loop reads CASSLDRPLGETQYF. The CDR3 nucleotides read TGCGCCAGCAGCCTCGACAGACCCCTCGGTGAGACCCAGTACTTC.

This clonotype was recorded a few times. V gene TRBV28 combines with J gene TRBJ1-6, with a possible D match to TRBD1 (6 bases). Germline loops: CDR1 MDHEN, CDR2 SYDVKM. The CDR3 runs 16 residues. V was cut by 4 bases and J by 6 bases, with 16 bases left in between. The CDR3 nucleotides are TGTGCCAGCAGTTGGGGGCCGGGGCCTGGTAATTCACCCCTCCACTTT. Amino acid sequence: CASSWGPGPGNSPLHF.

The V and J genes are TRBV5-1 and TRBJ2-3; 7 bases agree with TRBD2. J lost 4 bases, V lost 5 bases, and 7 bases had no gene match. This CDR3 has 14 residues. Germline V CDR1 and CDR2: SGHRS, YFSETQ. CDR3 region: CASSVERDADTQYF. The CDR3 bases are TGCGCCAGCAGTGTCGAGCGGGACGCAGATACGCAGTATTTT.

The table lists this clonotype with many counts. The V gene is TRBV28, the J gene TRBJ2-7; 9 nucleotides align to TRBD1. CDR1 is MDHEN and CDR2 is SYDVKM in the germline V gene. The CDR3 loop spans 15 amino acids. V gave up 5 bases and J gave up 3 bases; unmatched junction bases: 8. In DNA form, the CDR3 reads TGTGCCAGCAGTCCGGGACAGGGTGGTCGCTACGAGCAGTACTTC. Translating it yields CASSPGQGGRYEQYF.

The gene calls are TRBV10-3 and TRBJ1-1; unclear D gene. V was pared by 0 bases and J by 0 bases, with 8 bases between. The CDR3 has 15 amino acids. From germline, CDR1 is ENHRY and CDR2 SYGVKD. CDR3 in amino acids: CAISESSGMNTEAFF. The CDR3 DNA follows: TGTGCCATCAGTGAGTCGTCGGGAATGAACACTGAAGCTTTCTTT.

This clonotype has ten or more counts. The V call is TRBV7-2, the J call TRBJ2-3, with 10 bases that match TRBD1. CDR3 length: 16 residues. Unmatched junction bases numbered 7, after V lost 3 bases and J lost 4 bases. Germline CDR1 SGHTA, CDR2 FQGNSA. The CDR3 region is CASSFPGQGSSDTQYF. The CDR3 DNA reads TGTGCCAGCAGCTTCCCGGGACAGGGGAGTTCAGATACGCAGTATTTT.

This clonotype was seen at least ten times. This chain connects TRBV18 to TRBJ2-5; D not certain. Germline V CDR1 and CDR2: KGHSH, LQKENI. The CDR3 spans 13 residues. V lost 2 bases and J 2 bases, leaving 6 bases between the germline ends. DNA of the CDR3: TGTGCCAGCTCACCAGACCAGCAAGAGACCCAGTACTTC. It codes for CASSPDQQETQYF.

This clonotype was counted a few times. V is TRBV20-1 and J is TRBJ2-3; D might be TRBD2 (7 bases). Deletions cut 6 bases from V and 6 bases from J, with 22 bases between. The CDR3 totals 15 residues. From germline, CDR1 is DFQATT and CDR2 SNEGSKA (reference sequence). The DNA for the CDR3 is TGCAGTGCCGGTGGCGGGGGCTCCTTTTTCGATACGCAGTATTTT. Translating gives CSAGGGGSFFDTQYF.

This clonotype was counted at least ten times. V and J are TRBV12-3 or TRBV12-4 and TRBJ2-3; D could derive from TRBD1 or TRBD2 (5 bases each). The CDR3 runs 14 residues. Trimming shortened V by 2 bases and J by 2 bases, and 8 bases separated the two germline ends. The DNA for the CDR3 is TGTGCCAGCAGTTTAATGGGGGTCACAGATACGCAGTATTTT. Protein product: CASSLMGVTDTQYF.

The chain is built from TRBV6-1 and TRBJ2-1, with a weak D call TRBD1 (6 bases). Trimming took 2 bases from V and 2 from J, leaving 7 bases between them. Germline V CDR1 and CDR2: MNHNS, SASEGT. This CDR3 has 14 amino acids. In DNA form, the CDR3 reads TGTGCCAGCAGTGAAACAGGGACCTACAATGAGCAGTTCTTC. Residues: CASSETGTYNEQFF.